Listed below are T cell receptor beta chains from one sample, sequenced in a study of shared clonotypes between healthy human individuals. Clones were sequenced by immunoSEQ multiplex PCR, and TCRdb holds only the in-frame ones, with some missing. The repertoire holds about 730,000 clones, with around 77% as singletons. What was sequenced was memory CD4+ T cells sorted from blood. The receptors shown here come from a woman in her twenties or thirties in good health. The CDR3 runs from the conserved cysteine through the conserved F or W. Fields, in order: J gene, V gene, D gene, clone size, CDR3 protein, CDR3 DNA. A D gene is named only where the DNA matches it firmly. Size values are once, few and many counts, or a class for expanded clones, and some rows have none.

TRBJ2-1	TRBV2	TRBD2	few	CASSGTLGPGGNEQFF	TGTGCCAGCAGCGGAACTTTAGGGCCGGGGGGCAATGAGCAGTTCTTC
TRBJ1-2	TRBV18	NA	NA	CASSPQGVRANYGYTF	TGTGCCAGCTCACCGCAAGGTGTCAGGGCTAACTATGGCTACACCTTC
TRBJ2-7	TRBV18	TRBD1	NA	CASSPPSGTGNYEQYF	TGTGCCAGCTCACCACCCTCCGGGACAGGAAACTACGAGCAGTACTTC
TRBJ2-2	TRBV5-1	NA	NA	CASSLYNAPTGELFF	TGCGCCAGCAGCTTATACAACGCCCCCACCGGGGAGCTGTTTTTT
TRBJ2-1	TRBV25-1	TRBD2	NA	CASSDSSGDHYSYNEQFF	TGTGCCAGCAGTGATTCTAGCGGGGACCACTACTCCTACAATGAGCAGTTCTTC
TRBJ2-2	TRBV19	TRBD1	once	CASRGQGYTGELFF	TGTGCCAGTAGAGGACAGGGCTACACCGGGGAGCTGTTTTTT
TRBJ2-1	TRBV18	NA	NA	CASSPEINNEQFF	TGTGCCAGCTCACCAGAAATAAACAATGAGCAGTTCTTC
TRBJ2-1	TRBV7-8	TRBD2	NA	CASSKLAGAYNEQFF	TGTGCCAGCAGCAAACTAGCGGGCGCTTACAATGAGCAGTTCTTC
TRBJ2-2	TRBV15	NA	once	CATSRTARANTGELFF	TGTGCCACCAGCCGGACTGCCCGGGCGAACACCGGGGAGCTGTTTTTT
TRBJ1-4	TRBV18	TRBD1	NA	CASSPPTGGTGKLFF	TGTGCCAGCTCACCACCGACAGGGGGGACCGGAAAACTGTTTTTT
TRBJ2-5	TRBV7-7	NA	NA	CASSQSSGVETQYF	TGTGCCAGCAGCCAATCCTCCGGAGTGGAGACCCAGTACTTC
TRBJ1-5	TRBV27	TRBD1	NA	CASSPDRVFQPQHF	TGTGCCAGCAGTCCTGACAGGGTATTTCAGCCCCAGCATTTT
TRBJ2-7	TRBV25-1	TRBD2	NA	CASSEGLAAYEQYF	TGTGCCAGCAGTGAGGGACTAGCGGCCTACGAGCAGTACTTC
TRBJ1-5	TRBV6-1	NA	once	CASRSIGSGNQPQHF	TGTGCCAGCAGATCAATAGGATCGGGCAATCAGCCCCAGCATTTT
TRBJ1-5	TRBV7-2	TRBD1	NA	CASSKRQGGFSNQPQHF	TGTGCCAGCAGCAAGCGACAGGGAGGGTTTTCCAATCAGCCCCAGCATTTT
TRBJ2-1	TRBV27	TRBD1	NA	CASSLFLREGQGTYEQFF	TGTGCCAGCAGTTTATTCCTTCGTGAGGGACAGGGAACGTATGAGCAGTTCTTC
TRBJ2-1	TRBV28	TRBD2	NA	CASFSQLAGGYNEQFF	TGTGCCAGCTTCTCCCAACTAGCGGGCGGCTACAATGAGCAGTTCTTC
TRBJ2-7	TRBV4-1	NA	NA	CASSQDPGEQYF	TGCGCCAGCAGCCAAGATCCAGGCGAGCAGTACTTC
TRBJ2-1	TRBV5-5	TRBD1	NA	CASSHHGQGRSDEQFF	TGTGCCAGCAGCCACCACGGACAGGGTAGGTCGGATGAGCAGTTCTTC
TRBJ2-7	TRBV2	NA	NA	CASGRDSSYEQYF	TGTGCCAGCGGGCGGGACAGCTCCTACGAGCAGTACTTC
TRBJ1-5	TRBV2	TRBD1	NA	CASSPGTGDQPQHF	TGTGCCAGCAGTCCCGGGACAGGGGATCAGCCCCAGCATTTT
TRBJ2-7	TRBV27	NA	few	CASSSLDSYEQYF	TGTGCCAGCAGTTCCCTCGACAGCTACGAGCAGTACTTC
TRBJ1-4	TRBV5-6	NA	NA	CASSLSVGAREKLFF	TGTGCCAGCAGCTTGTCCGTAGGGGCGCGTGAAAAACTGTTTTTT
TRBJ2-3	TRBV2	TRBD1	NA	CASSRDRPRDTDTQYF	TGTGCCAGCAGCCGGGACAGACCTCGTGACACAGATACGCAGTATTTT
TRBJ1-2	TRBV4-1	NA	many	CASNDAGAVNYGYTF	TGCGCCAGCAATGATGCGGGGGCGGTTAACTATGGCTACACCTTC
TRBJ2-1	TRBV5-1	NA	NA	CASSLGGLYNEQFF	TGCGCCAGCAGCTTGGGTGGACTTTACAATGAGCAGTTCTTC
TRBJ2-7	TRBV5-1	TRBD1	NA	CASSWSQGVGYEQYF	TGCGCCAGCAGCTGGTCACAGGGGGTCGGCTACGAGCAGTACTTC
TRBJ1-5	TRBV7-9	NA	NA	CASSLSVVPPWPQHF	TGTGCCAGCAGCCTCTCGGTAGTTCCTCCGTGGCCCCAGCATTTT
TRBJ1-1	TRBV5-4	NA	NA	CASSLNAEAFF	TGTGCCAGCAGCTTGAACGCCGAAGCTTTCTTT
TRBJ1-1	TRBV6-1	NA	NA	CASSAQTNTEAFF	TGTGCCAGCAGCGCCCAGACGAACACTGAAGCTTTCTTT
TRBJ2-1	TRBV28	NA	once	CASSVADGVNEQFF	TGTGCCAGCAGCGTAGCGGACGGGGTAAATGAGCAGTTCTTC
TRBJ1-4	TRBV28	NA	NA	CASSFRGPGALEKLFF	TGTGCCAGCAGTTTTAGGGGACCCGGGGCACTAGAAAAACTGTTTTTT
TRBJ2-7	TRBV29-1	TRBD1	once	CSVGRTGAHEQYF	TGCAGCGTTGGGCGGACAGGGGCCCACGAGCAGTACTTC